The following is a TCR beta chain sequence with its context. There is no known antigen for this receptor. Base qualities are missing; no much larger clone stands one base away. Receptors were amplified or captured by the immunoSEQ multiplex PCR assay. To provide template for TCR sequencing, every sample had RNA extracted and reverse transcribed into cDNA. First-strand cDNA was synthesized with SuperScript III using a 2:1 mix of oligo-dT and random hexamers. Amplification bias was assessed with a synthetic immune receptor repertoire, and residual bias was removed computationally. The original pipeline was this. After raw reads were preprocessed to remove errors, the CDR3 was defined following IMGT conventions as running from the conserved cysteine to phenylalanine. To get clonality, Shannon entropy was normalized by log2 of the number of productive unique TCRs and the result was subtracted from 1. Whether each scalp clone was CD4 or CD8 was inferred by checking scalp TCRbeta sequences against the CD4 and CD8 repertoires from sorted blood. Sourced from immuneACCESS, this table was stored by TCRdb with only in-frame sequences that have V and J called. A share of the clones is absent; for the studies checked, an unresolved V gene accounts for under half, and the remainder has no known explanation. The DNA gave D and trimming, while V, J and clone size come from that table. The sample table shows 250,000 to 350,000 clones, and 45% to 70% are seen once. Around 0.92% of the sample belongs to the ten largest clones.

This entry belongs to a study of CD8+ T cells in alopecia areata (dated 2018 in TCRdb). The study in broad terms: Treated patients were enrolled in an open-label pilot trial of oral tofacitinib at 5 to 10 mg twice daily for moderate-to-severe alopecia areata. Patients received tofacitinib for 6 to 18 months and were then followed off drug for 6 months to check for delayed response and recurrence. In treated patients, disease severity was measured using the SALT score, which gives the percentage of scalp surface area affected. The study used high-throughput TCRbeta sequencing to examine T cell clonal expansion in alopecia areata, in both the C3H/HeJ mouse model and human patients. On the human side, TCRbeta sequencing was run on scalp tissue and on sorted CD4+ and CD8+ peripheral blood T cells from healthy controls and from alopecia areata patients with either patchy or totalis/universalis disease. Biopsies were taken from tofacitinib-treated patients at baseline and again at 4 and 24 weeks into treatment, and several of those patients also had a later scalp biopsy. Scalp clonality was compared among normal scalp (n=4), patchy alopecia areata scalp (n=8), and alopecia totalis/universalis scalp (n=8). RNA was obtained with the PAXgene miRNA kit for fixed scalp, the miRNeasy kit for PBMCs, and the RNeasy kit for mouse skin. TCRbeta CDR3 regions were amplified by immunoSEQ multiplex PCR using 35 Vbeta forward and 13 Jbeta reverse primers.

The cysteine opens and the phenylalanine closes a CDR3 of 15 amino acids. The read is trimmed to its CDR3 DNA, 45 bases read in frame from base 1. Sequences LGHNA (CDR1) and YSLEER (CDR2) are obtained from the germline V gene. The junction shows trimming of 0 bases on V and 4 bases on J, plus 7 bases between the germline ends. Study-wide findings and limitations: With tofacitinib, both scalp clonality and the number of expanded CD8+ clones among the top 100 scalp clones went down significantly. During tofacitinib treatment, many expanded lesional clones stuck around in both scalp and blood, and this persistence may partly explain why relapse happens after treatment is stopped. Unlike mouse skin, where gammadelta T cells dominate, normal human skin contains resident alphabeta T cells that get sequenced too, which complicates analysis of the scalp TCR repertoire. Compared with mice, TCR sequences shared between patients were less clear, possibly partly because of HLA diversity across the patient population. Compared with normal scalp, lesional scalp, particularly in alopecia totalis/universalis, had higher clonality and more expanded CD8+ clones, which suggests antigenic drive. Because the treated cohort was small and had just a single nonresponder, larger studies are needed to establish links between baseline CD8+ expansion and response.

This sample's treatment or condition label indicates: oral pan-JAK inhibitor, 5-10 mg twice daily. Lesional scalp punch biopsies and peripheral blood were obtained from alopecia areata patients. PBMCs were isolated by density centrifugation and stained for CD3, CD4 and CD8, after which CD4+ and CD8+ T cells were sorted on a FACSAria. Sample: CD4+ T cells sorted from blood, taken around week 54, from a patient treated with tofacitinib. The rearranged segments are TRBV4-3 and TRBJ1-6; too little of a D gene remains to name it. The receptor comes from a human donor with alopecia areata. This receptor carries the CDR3 CASSQDFRYNSPLHF. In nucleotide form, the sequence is TGCGCCAGCAGCCAAGATTTCAGGTATAATTCACCCCTCCACTTT.